This TCR beta chain was recovered during a study of Graves' ophthalmopathy and Graves' hyperthyroidism. The study's findings and limits: Among expanded thyroid clonotypes above 0.001 frequency, most also occurred in blood.

Ophthalmopathy donors' eye disease showed moderate-to-severe activity, CAS of at least 3, NOSPECS of at least 4 and duration under 3 months. The source of the PBMCs was roughly 10 ml of fresh peripheral blood. Trimming cost V 6 bases and J 1 base; bases outside gene matches: 17. CDR3 length: 21 amino acids. Germline-derived CDR1 and CDR2 are MNHEY and SVGEGT. About this clonotype: No antigen is known for it.

The TCR beta CDR3 regions underwent amplification from RNA transcripts. The workflow started with a first-round RT-PCR run with HTBI primers and then moved on to a second-round multiplex PCR. Via MiXCR, TCRdb re-called the multiplex PCR reads, giving one row per CDR3 protein. The profile shows 150,000 to 200,000 distinct CDR3 sequences, approximately 40% of them singletons. J is TRBJ2-4 and V is TRBV6-2 or TRBV6-3, with TRBD2 matching over 14 bases. The sample was peripheral blood. This TCR was recovered from a middle-aged woman with Graves' ophthalmopathy. The chain's CDR3 is CASSPVSGTSGRRKAKNIQYF. The CDR3 nucleotides are TGTGCCAGCAGCCCGGTGTCCGGGACTAGCGGGAGACGGAAGGCCAAAAACATTCAGTACTTC.